Below are 5 T cell receptor beta chains sequenced from a single sample in a study of blood T cell repertoires in COVID-19. Repertoires were generated with immunoSEQ multiplex PCR, while TCRdb's copy carries only in-frame clones and drops some. Counted here are around 190,000 clones, 65% to 80% occurring once; the ten biggest clones make up about a sixth. The sample comprised PBMCs or T cells enriched from blood (not recorded which). The receptors were gathered from a woman aged 45-65 years with acute COVID-19.

This chain joins TRBV4-2 and TRBJ1-1; 8 bases are a match to TRBD1. V shed 3 bases, J shed 4 bases, and the junction held 4 bases outside the gene matches. Germline V lookup: CDR1 LGHNA, CDR2 YNFKEQ. This CDR3 has 14 residues. The CDR3 bases are TGTGCCAGCAGCCAGCCCACAGGGGGCACTGAAGCTTTCTTT. As protein: CASSQPTGGTEAFF.

This clone was detected only once. In nucleotides, the CDR3 is TGTGCCAGCAGCTCGCTAGCGGGGGGGCGTGATACGCAGTATTTT. It encodes CASSSLAGGRDTQYF. The chain links TRBV5-5 to TRBJ2-3; 12 bases are a match to TRBD2. CDR1 SGHKS and CDR2 YYEKEE come from the germline V gene (reference sequence). The CDR3 has 15 amino acids. V was pared by 3 bases and J by 6 bases, with 5 bases of the junction left unmatched.

This clone has a single count. The rearrangement joins TRBV6-2 or TRBV6-3 to TRBJ2-3, with 8 bases matching TRBD2. The ends lost 6 bases at V and 4 bases at J; junction bases unmatched: 9. The CDR3 has 15 residues. Per germline, CDR1 MNHEY and CDR2 SVGEGT. The DNA for the CDR3 is TGTGCCAGCAGCACGGGAGGGGCCCGGCCAGATACGCAGTATTTT. Its protein is CASSTGGARPDTQYF.

This chain joins TRBV28 and TRBJ1-1; TRBD1 matches 8 bases. There are 15 residues in the CDR3. The V and J ends lost 5 bases and 2 bases, in that order; junction bases with no gene match: 7. Germline V gene sequence: CDR1 MDHEN, CDR2 SYDVKM. CDR3 loop: CASSPLDRGNTEAFF. The DNA for the CDR3 is TGTGCCAGCAGTCCACTCGACAGGGGTAACACTGAAGCTTTCTTT.

This rearrangement joins TRBV7-8 to TRBJ2-3, with D possibly TRBD1 on 5 matching bases. V was cut by 5 bases and J by 0 bases, with 15 bases left in between. The CDR3 loop spans 16 amino acids. Germline V CDR1 and CDR2: SGHVS, FQNEAQ. The CDR3 region is CASSVRGGISTDTQYF. The CDR3 coding sequence is TGTGCCAGCAGCGTTAGGGGCGGAATCAGCACAGATACGCAGTATTTT. The variable domain in full, completed from reference TRBV7-8 and TRBJ2-3, reads GAGVSQSPRYKVAKRGQDVALRCDPISGHVSLFWYQQALGQGPEFLTYFQNEAQLDKSGLPSDRFFAERPEGSVSTLKIQRTQQEDSAVYLCASSVRGGISTDTQYFGPGTRLTVL.